One and the same sample provided the 31 T cell receptor beta chains below, sequenced in a study of T-cell reconstitution after alpha-beta-depleted transplantation in children. Using unique molecular identifiers, the investigators prepared the TCRbeta library. MiXCR, applied by TCRdb to the PCR reads, yields one record per CDR3 protein. The data hold 90,000 to 130,000 distinct CDR3 sequences, with almost 6.5% observed a single time. The source was PBMCs, mostly from graft donor cells, collected 360 days after TCRalphabeta/CD19-depleted stem cell transplant. These receptor sequences come from a male patient between 2 and 10 years old who had a stem cell transplant for acute lymphoblastic leukemia, so the T cells may come from the graft donor.

There are many counts of this clonotype. The chain employs TRBV5-1 and TRBJ2-3, with a possible D match to TRBD2 (6 bases). This CDR3 is 15 amino acids long. The germline V gene has CDR1 SGHRS and CDR2 YFSETQ. Trimming shortened V by 3 bases and J by 6 bases, and 17 bases separated the two germline ends. The CDR3 DNA sequence: TGCGCCAGCAGCTCCGCCGGGACTTTTAAGGATACGCAGTATTTT. Its protein product is CASSSAGTFKDTQYF.

This clonotype has a count of ten or more. CDR3 sequence (DNA): TGTGCCAGCAAGGGGAGAGGCAGGGGGGACGAGCAGTACTTC. Translated: CASKGRGRGDEQYF. V gene TRBV28 combines with J gene TRBJ2-7, with D maybe TRBD1 (7 bases). Germline CDR1 is MDHEN and CDR2 is SYDVKM. V was clipped by 7 bases and J by 5 bases, with 18 bases between them. This CDR3 is built from 14 residues.

The chain uses TRBV4-2 and TRBJ1-4; no reliable D call. The germline gives CDR1 LGHNA, CDR2 YNFKEQ. The CDR3 has 12 residues. Trimming left V 1 base short and J 5 bases short, with 2 bases between. CDR3 in amino acids: CASSQGNEKLFF. In nucleotides, the CDR3 is TGTGCCAGCAGCCAAGGGAATGAAAAACTGTTTTTT.

This clonotype was found a few times. V gene TRBV20-1 combines with J gene TRBJ2-7; a weak D match, TRBD2 (5 bases). The CDR3 sequence is 14 residues long. CDR1 DFQATT and CDR2 SNEGSKA come from the germline V gene (reference sequence). V was pared by 6 bases and J by 0 bases, with 15 bases between. This chain's CDR3 is CSAPTTRSSYEQYF. CDR3 sequence (DNA): TGCAGTGCCCCGACTACCAGGAGCTCCTACGAGCAGTACTTC.

The chain has TRBV27 and TRBJ1-2; D is ambiguous. Germline values: CDR1 MNHEY, CDR2 SMNVEV (reference sequence). Deletions cut 0 bases from V and 8 bases from J, with 10 bases between. The CDR3 has 13 amino acids. In DNA, the CDR3 is TGTGCCAGCAGTTTATCGTGGGCTGAGGGCTACACCTTC. As protein: CASSLSWAEGYTF.

Only a few counts were recorded for this clonotype. The chain is built from TRBV7-9 and TRBJ1-1; D gene ambiguous. CDR1 is SEHNR and CDR2 is FQNEAQ in the germline V gene (reference sequence). This CDR3 region has 12 residues. V was pared by 5 bases and J by 11 bases, with 15 bases between. CDR3 in amino acids: CASSLYTPAAFF. In DNA, the CDR3 is TGTGCCAGCAGCCTTTACACCCCTGCCGCTTTCTTT.

This clonotype was observed at least ten times. The rearrangement links TRBV24-1 to TRBJ2-5; D is unclear. Germline loops: CDR1 KGHDR, CDR2 SFDVKD. V was pared by 4 bases and J by 3 bases, with 8 bases between. This CDR3 region has 13 residues. In DNA, the CDR3 is TGTGCCACCAGTGAAATAGGGAAAGAGACCCAGTACTTC. This translates into CATSEIGKETQYF.

At least ten counts were recorded for this clonotype. The CDR3 spells CASSTTPSYEQYF. For the CDR3, the DNA is TGTGCCAGTTCGACGACACCTTCCTACGAGCAGTACTTC. The chain combines TRBV9 with TRBJ2-7; D gene unclear. CDR3 length equals 13 residues. From germline, CDR1 is SGDLS and CDR2 YYNGEE. V was clipped by 8 bases and J by 1 base, with 13 bases between them.

Many counts were recorded for this clonotype. This CDR3 reads CAISESVVTGDRDEQYF. In nucleotides, the CDR3 is TGTGCCATCAGTGAGTCCGTCGTCACGGGGGACAGGGACGAGCAGTACTTC. V and J are TRBV10-3 and TRBJ2-7; 9 bases agree with TRBD1. Germline values: CDR1 ENHRY, CDR2 SYGVKD. V dropped 0 bases and J dropped 5; count of bases not matched to a gene: 11. The CDR3 spans 17 residues.

This clonotype occurred many times. V is TRBV12-3 or TRBV12-4 and J is TRBJ2-7; D is undetermined. With 2 bases removed from V and 7 bases from J, the gap between germline ends came to 15 bases. The CDR3 is made up of 14 amino acids. CDR3 in amino acids: CASSLRLDRLEQYF. Written as DNA, the CDR3 is TGTGCCAGCAGTTTAAGGCTGGACCGCCTAGAGCAGTACTTC.

This clonotype has ten or more counts. The chain carries TRBV3-1 and TRBJ2-1; D uncertain. V lost 3 bases, J lost 9 bases, and 9 bases lay in between. The CDR3 is 12 residues long. Looked up from germline, CDR1 is LGHDT and CDR2 is YNNKEL (reference sequence). CDR3 sequence: CASSHLSGEQFF. The DNA for the CDR3 is TGTGCCAGCAGCCACCTATCGGGTGAGCAGTTCTTC.

This clonotype was observed many times. The CDR3 spells CASSVGSGRRNEQFF. In DNA form, the CDR3 reads TGTGCCAGCAGCGTAGGAAGCGGGAGACGCAATGAGCAGTTCTTC. The rearrangement joins TRBV9 to TRBJ2-1; 8 nucleotides line up with TRBD2. Germline CDR1 and CDR2: SGDLS and YYNGEE. The CDR3 spans 15 residues. Unmatched junction bases numbered 5, after V lost 0 bases and J lost 6 bases.

A few counts support this clonotype. This rearrangement joins TRBV9 to TRBJ2-7; 7 nucleotides line up with TRBD1. The germline gives CDR1 SGDLS, CDR2 YYNGEE. This CDR3 has 15 residues. The V gene end was trimmed by 0 bases and the J gene end by 2 bases; junction bases not matched to a gene: 5. CDR3 residues: CASSVGTGQAYEQYF. For the CDR3, the DNA is TGTGCCAGCAGCGTAGGGACAGGTCAGGCCTACGAGCAGTACTTC. Full variable domain (missing parts from reference TRBV9 and TRBJ2-7): DSGVTQTPKHLITATGQRVTLRCSPRSGDLSVYWYQQSLDQGLQFLIQYYNGEERAKGNILERFSAQQFPDLHSELNLSSLELGDSALYFCASSVGTGQAYEQYFGPGTRLTVT.

The sample holds many counts of this clonotype. The chain joins TRBV24-1 to TRBJ2-2; 10 bases map to TRBD1. CDR1 is KGHDR, CDR2 SFDVKD, per germline. The J segment lost 4 bases and the V segment lost 6 bases, leaving 7 bases of the junction unmatched. This CDR3 has 16 residues. CDR3 bases: TGTGCCACCAGTCCCTGGGGACAGGGGTCCACCGGGGAGCTGTTTTTT. Protein product: CATSPWGQGSTGELFF.

This clonotype was counted at least ten times. This rearrangement joins TRBV3-1 to TRBJ2-1; D gene unclear. V lost 1 base and J 3 bases, leaving 10 bases between the germline ends. The germline gives CDR1 LGHDT, CDR2 YNNKEL (reference sequence). CDR3 length equals 15 residues. DNA of the CDR3: TGTGCCAGCAGCCAAGGTCGGGCCGTCTACAATGAGCAGTTCTTC. Translated, it gives CASSQGRAVYNEQFF.

This clonotype appeared many times. CDR3 region: CSASSTTNEKLFF. The CDR3 bases are TGCAGTGCTAGTAGCACAACTAATGAAAAACTGTTTTTT. The rearrangement links TRBV20-1 to TRBJ1-4, with unresolved D. This CDR3 spans 13 amino acids. CDR1 and CDR2 (germline): DFQATT, SNEGSKA (reference sequence). The germline V and J ends were trimmed by 3 bases and 0 bases, with 5 bases remaining between them.

This clonotype was observed at least ten times. The chain uses TRBV28 and TRBJ2-2; TRBD2 aligns across 9 bases. Germline CDR1 MDHEN, CDR2 SYDVKM. V shed 2 bases, J shed 5 bases, and the junction held 9 bases outside the gene matches. The CDR3 contains 17 residues. CDR3 nucleotide sequence: TGTGCCAGCAGTTTAGATCTAGGACTAGCGATAACCGGGGAGCTGTTTTTT. It codes for CASSLDLGLAITGELFF. Full variable domain (rest looked up from reference TRBV28 and TRBJ2-2): DVKVTQSSRYLVKRTGEKVFLECVQDMDHENMFWYRQDPGLGLRLIYFSYDVKMKEKGDIPEGYSVSREKKERFSLILESASTNQTSMYLCASSLDLGLAITGELFFGEGSRLTVL.

The sample holds many counts of this clonotype. The V call is TRBV11-2, the J call TRBJ2-3; D is ambiguous. V lost 5 bases to trimming and J lost 3 bases, with 15 bases between them. The CDR3 length is 15 residues. The germline gives CDR1 SGHAT, CDR2 FQNNGV. The CDR3 DNA is TGTGCCAGCAGCCCTGGGCTAAGAAGGACAGATACGCAGTATTTT. Amino acids: CASSPGLRRTDTQYF.

This clonotype was seen repeatedly, ten times or more. The gene calls are TRBV28 and TRBJ2-7, with 7 bases fitting TRBD2. V lost 2 bases to trimming and J lost 2 bases; unmatched junction nucleotides: 12. The CDR3 totals 17 residues. Germline V lookup: CDR1 MDHEN, CDR2 SYDVKM. CDR3 in amino acids: CASSLGEGYLWAYEQYF. Written as DNA, the CDR3 is TGTGCCAGCAGTTTAGGGGAGGGCTACCTCTGGGCCTACGAGCAGTACTTC.

The chain has TRBV15 and TRBJ2-7, with 7 bases fitting TRBD2. Germline CDR1 LNHNV, CDR2 YYDKDF (reference sequence). The CDR3 has 18 amino acids. The V segment lost 5 bases and the J segment 2 bases; nucleotides outside the gene matches: 18. CDR3 DNA sequence: TGTGCCACCAGCCCGGGAGGAGGGGACTACTACATCACCTACGAGCAGTACTTC. It codes for CATSPGGGDYYITYEQYF.

The chain joins TRBV11-2 to TRBJ2-5, with 7 positions matching TRBD2. Germline loops: CDR1 SGHAT, CDR2 FQNNGV. The CDR3 consists of 15 residues. V shed 2 bases and J 2 bases; nucleotides not matched to a gene: 5. The CDR3 sequence is CASSLKKRGQETQYF. The CDR3 bases are TGTGCCAGCAGCTTAAAGAAGCGGGGACAAGAGACCCAGTACTTC. Combining the CDR3 with reference TRBV11-2 and TRBJ2-5 gives the whole variable domain EAGVAQSPRYKIIEKRQSVAFWCNPISGHATLYWYQQILGQGPKLLIQFQNNGVVDDSQLPKDRFSAERLKGVDSTLKIQPAKLEDSAVYLCASSLKKRGQETQYFGPGTRLLVL.

Concerning this clonotype itself: A read error may explain this, as a much larger clone is one base away. This chain uses TRBV15 with TRBJ2-5; TRBD1 might be the D (6 bases). V was clipped by 8 bases and J by 7 bases, with 20 bases between them. The CDR3 is 14 residues long. Looked up from germline, CDR1 is LNHNV and CDR2 is YYDKDF (reference sequence). DNA for the CDR3: TGTGCCACCCGAGAGGGTGGGAGAGGGGGGACCCAGTACTTC. It encodes CATREGGRGGTQYF.

With regard to this clonotype: A much bigger clone sits one base away, suggesting this may be a read error. The chain is built from TRBV5-6 and TRBJ2-7, with no clear D. Germline CDR1 SGHDT, CDR2 YYEEEE. V shed 1 base and J shed 4 bases, with 12 bases lying between them. The CDR3 covers 14 residues. CDR3 amino acids: CASSLLKGLYEQYF. Here the CDR3 DNA reads TGTGCCAGCAGCTTGTTGAAAGGGTTGTACGAGCAGTACTTC.

The chain has TRBV7-9 and TRBJ2-7; unclear D gene. V dropped 0 bases and J dropped 3 bases, with 6 bases sitting between them. The CDR3 length is 13 residues. Germline CDR1 and CDR2: SEHNR and FQNEAQ (reference sequence). In DNA, the CDR3 is TGTGCCAGCAGCTTAGCGTCCCTCTACGAGCAGTACTTC. This encodes CASSLASLYEQYF.

This clonotype was seen many times. This sequence joins TRBV5-1 and TRBJ2-3; TRBD2 might be the D (6 bases). V shed 3 bases and J shed 3 bases, with 11 bases lying between them. CDR3 size: 14 residues. Per the germline V gene, CDR1 is SGHRS and CDR2 is YFSETQ. The CDR3 bases are TGCGCCAGCAGCTGGGGACTGGATACAGATACGCAGTATTTT. Translation: CASSWGLDTDTQYF.

This clonotype was recorded at least ten times. The chain links TRBV4-3 to TRBJ1-5; 8 positions agree with TRBD1. Germline CDR1 and CDR2: LGHNA and YSLEER. This CDR3 contains 18 residues. V shed 0 bases and J 7 bases; nucleotides not matched to a gene: 14. The CDR3, as DNA: TGCGCCAGCAGCCAAGAGGCACTGTGGGTGACAGGGGTCCAGCCCCAGCATTTT. This translates into CASSQEALWVTGVQPQHF.

This clonotype was seen many times. The rearrangement links TRBV6-5 to TRBJ2-7; possibly TRBD1 or TRBD2 for D (6 bases each). This CDR3 is built from 13 residues. The germline gives CDR1 MNHEY, CDR2 SVGAGI. V lost 4 bases and J lost 2, with 9 bases in between. The DNA of the CDR3 is TGTGCCAGCAGTTGGGGGGCCCCCTACGAGCAGTACTTC. The encoded protein is CASSWGAPYEQYF.

The table lists this clonotype with many counts. CDR3 region: CASSFSGKEASNQPQHF. The CDR3 coding sequence is TGTGCCAGCAGCTTCTCAGGAAAGGAGGCAAGCAATCAGCCCCAGCATTTT. The gene calls are TRBV7-9 and TRBJ1-5, with unresolved D. Germline CDR1 SEHNR, CDR2 FQNEAQ (reference sequence). The CDR3 has 17 residues. With 3 bases removed from V and 1 base from J, the gap between germline ends came to 16 bases.

This clonotype was seen more than once but under ten times. Here the CDR3 reads CASTKKTAQGTHYEQYF. The CDR3 region has the DNA TGTGCCAGCACTAAAAAAACCGCCCAGGGAACCCACTACGAGCAGTACTTC. This chain joins TRBV6-1 and TRBJ2-7, with D maybe TRBD1 (5 bases). Trimming took 7 bases from V and 3 from J, leaving 25 bases between them. There are 17 residues in the CDR3. Germline V gene sequence: CDR1 MNHNS, CDR2 SASEGT.

The chain has TRBV7-9 and TRBJ2-7, with 8 bases identical to TRBD2. The CDR3 runs 16 residues. Germline loops: CDR1 SEHNR, CDR2 FQNEAQ (reference sequence). After removal of 2 bases from V and 5 bases from J, the junction contained 11 bases not matched to a gene. The CDR3 region is CASSLRGGLWGDEQYF. The CDR3 nucleotides are TGTGCCAGCAGCTTACGGGGGGGACTCTGGGGCGACGAGCAGTACTTC.

This chain connects TRBV5-6 to TRBJ2-6, with D unresolved. From germline, CDR1 is SGHDT and CDR2 YYEEEE. The CDR3 is 16 residues long. Trimming took off 0 bases at V and 1 base at J, with 8 bases between the two ends. CDR3 residues: CASSLEGVSGANVLTF. DNA for the CDR3: TGTGCCAGCAGCTTGGAGGGCGTGTCTGGGGCCAACGTCCTGACTTTC. Looking up the rest from reference TRBV5-6 and TRBJ2-6 gives the full variable domain: DAGVTQSPTHLIKTRGQQVTLRCSPKSGHDTVSWYQQALGQGPQFIFQYYEEEERQRGNFPDRFSGHQFPNYSSELNVNALLLGDSALYLCASSLEGVSGANVLTFGAGSRLTVL.